This note documents a single TCR beta chain sequence. Its antigen remains unidentified. The CDR3 loop spans 12 amino acids. The V and J ends lost 0 bases and 7 bases respectively, with 4 bases between them. Germline CDR1 reads ENHRY; CDR2 reads SYGVKD. These data come from a study of cytomegalovirus exposure and HLA in healthy donors. Across the study: Among around 200 million T cells, an earlier analysis found roughly 100 million unique TCR beta sequences. There were just under 400 genotyped donors. Of these, about 81% fell in the genetic ancestry cluster associated with self-reported Caucasian donors. Regarding the study as a whole: According to reports, the classifier identified cytomegalovirus status with high specificity and sensitivity.

The PCR contained 60 Vbeta and 13 Jbeta primers. The protocol was immunoSEQ multiplex PCR, while the TCRdb copy is restricted to in-frame clones and leaves out a portion. There are almost 80,000 clones in the sample; 67% occur only once, and 6.5% to 7.5% lies in the top ten. The sequence was collected from a woman between 45 and 60 years old in good health and CMV-seropositive. The chain has TRBV10-3 and TRBJ2-1; D is uncertain. The sample taken for sequencing was PBMCs. This chain's CDR3 is CAISESRNEQFF. The CDR3, as DNA: TGTGCCATCAGTGAGTCGAGGAATGAGCAGTTCTTC.